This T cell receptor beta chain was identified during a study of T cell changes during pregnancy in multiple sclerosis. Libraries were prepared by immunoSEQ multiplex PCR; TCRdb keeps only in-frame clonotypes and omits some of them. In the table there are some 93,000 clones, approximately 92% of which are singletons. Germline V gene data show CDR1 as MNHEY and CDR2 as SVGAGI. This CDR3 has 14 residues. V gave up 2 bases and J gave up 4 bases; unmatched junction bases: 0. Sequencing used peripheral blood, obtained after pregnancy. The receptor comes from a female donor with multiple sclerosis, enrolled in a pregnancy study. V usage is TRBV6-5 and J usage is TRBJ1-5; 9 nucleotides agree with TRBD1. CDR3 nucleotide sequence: TGTGCCAGCAGTTACGGGACAGGGAATCAGCCCCAGCATTTT. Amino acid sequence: CASSYGTGNQPQHF.